Each of the 2 T cell receptor beta chains below was sequenced from the same sample in a study of shared clonotypes between healthy human individuals (dated by TCRdb to about 2020). The library was generated by the immunoSEQ multiplex PCR assay. Drawn from immuneACCESS, this table holds only the in-frame rearrangements with V and J called that TCRdb kept. Clones are partly lost; checked studies trace under half to an unresolved V gene and leave the rest unexplained. This sample is represented by a few hundred thousand clones; less than 75% of them were singletons. 10% of the sample is in the top ten clones. The sequenced sample consisted of memory CD4+ T cells sorted from blood. Taken with the paper, the label for cell subset or site translates to: CD45RA-negative fraction. These receptors were collected from a man aged 25-45 years in good health.

The chain has TRBV19 and TRBJ2-7, with D maybe TRBD2 (5 bases). In germline, CDR1 is LNHDA, CDR2 SQIVND (reference sequence). This CDR3 comprises 14 residues. V was clipped by 7 bases and J by 0 bases, with 13 bases between them. DNA of the CDR3: TGTGCCAGTACTGCTGAGGGCAACTCCTACGAGCAGTACTTC. Translating it yields CASTAEGNSYEQYF.

This clone appeared once. This chain uses TRBV10-3 with TRBJ2-3; 12 bases line up with TRBD2. CDR3 length: 17 residues. Germline assignment: CDR1 ENHRY and CDR2 SYGVKD. V shed 4 bases, J shed 2 bases, and the junction held 7 bases outside the gene matches. The CDR3 nucleotides are TGTGCCATCAGTGTGGCAAGGACTAGCGGGGACACAGATACGCAGTATTTT. Amino acids: CAISVARTSGDTDTQYF.